These T cell receptor beta chains were read from a single sample in a study of T cell responses to AZD1222 COVID-19 vaccine. Profiled with immunoSEQ multiplex PCR; TCRdb holds only in-frame clones, not every one. This table holds approximately 170,000 clones, around 90% found once. This sample comprised peripheral blood, obtained on day 0 of AZD1222 vaccination. The receptors derive from an adult in good health. The CDR3 runs from the conserved cysteine through the conserved F or W. A D gene is named only where the DNA matches it firmly. A clone size is listed for some rows: how often the clone was seen (once, few, many), or a class if it is expanded.

j_call: TRBJ1-2; clone_size: .; d_call: TRBD1; v_call: TRBV3-1/TRBV3-2; cdr3_nt: TGTGCCAGCAGCACTAAACAGGGGGCAGGTGGCTACACCTTC; cdr3_aa: CASSTKQGAGGYTF
j_call: TRBJ2-1; clone_size: .; d_call: .; v_call: TRBV28; cdr3_nt: TGTGCCAGCAGCCCAAGGACCGGGGCAAGGAGGAATGAGCAGTTCTTC; cdr3_aa: CASSPRTGARRNEQFF
j_call: TRBJ1-4; clone_size: .; d_call: .; v_call: TRBV4-2; cdr3_nt: TGTGCCAGCAGCCAAGATCTTGCACAGGTTAATGAAAAACTGTTTTTT; cdr3_aa: CASSQDLAQVNEKLFF
j_call: TRBJ1-2; clone_size: once; d_call: TRBD1; v_call: TRBV5-1; cdr3_nt: TGCGCCAGCAGGCCGGACAGGGACTATGGCTACACCTTC; cdr3_aa: CASRPDRDYGYTF
j_call: TRBJ1-5; clone_size: once; d_call: TRBD1; v_call: TRBV9; cdr3_nt: TGTGCCAGCAGCGGACAGGGCGCAAGGGAGCCCCAGCATTTT; cdr3_aa: CASSGQGAREPQHF
j_call: TRBJ2-1; clone_size: .; d_call: .; v_call: TRBV5-4; cdr3_nt: TGTGCCAGCAGGCAAAGAGGTAGCGGCATCTACAATGAGCAGTTCTTC; cdr3_aa: CASRQRGSGIYNEQFF
j_call: TRBJ2-2; clone_size: .; d_call: TRBD2; v_call: TRBV6-1; cdr3_nt: TGTGCCAGCAGTGAGACTAGCGGGAGTTTCAACACCGGGGAGCTGTTTTTT; cdr3_aa: CASSETSGSFNTGELFF
j_call: TRBJ2-1; clone_size: .; d_call: TRBD1; v_call: TRBV7-9; cdr3_nt: TGTGCCAGCAGTCCGACAGGGACATTGCAGTTCTTC; cdr3_aa: CASSPTGTLQFF
j_call: TRBJ2-2; clone_size: .; d_call: TRBD2; v_call: TRBV5-1; cdr3_nt: TGCGCCAGCAGCCGACTAGCGGGAGCGAACACCGGGGAGCTGTTTTTT; cdr3_aa: CASSRLAGANTGELFF
j_call: TRBJ2-3; clone_size: .; d_call: TRBD2; v_call: TRBV30; cdr3_nt: TGTGCCTGGAGTGTAGGGGCGGGAGGGCCAGATACGCAGTATTTT; cdr3_aa: CAWSVGAGGPDTQYF
j_call: TRBJ2-7; clone_size: .; d_call: .; v_call: TRBV6-5; cdr3_nt: TGTGCCAGCAGCGGGGCGGGCACCCCAAGTGAGCAGTACTTC; cdr3_aa: CASSGAGTPSEQYF
j_call: TRBJ2-5; clone_size: .; d_call: TRBD2; v_call: TRBV27; cdr3_nt: TGTGCCAGCAGGCCCTCGGGAGGGACGGAGACCCAGTACTTC; cdr3_aa: CASRPSGGTETQYF
j_call: TRBJ2-5; clone_size: .; d_call: .; v_call: TRBV12-5; cdr3_nt: TGTGCTAGTGGTTTGGGGGACGGGAACCAAGAGACCCAGTACTTC; cdr3_aa: CASGLGDGNQETQYF
j_call: TRBJ1-3; clone_size: .; d_call: TRBD1; v_call: TRBV19; cdr3_nt: TGTGCCAGTAGTCGCTGGGACAGGGTAAACACCATATATTTT; cdr3_aa: CASSRWDRVNTIYF
j_call: TRBJ2-2; clone_size: .; d_call: TRBD2; v_call: TRBV7-9; cdr3_nt: TGTGCCAGCAGCCCTTTAGCGGGAGCGAACAATGGGAACACCGGGGAGCTGTTTTTT; cdr3_aa: CASSPLAGANNGNTGELFF
j_call: TRBJ1-6; clone_size: .; d_call: .; v_call: TRBV15; cdr3_nt: TGTGCCACCAGCAGAGATTTAGGACAATCACCCCTCCACTTT; cdr3_aa: CATSRDLGQSPLHF